This TCR beta chain was profiled in a study of tumor-infiltrating lymphocytes in primary liver carcinoma. It was from roughly 20-30 mg of unsorted bulk tissue that RNA and DNA were co-extracted. The patients had histopathologically diagnosed primary liver carcinoma, and their disease was treated by surgical resection. The table lists this clonotype with many counts. The researchers produced TCR beta cDNA from approximately 0.45 ug total RNA with a constant-region primer. Each TCR beta library was derived from three nested multiplex PCR rounds that employed slightly modified ARM-PCR. TRBV1-TRBV30 forward primers paired with a C-beta reverse primer drove the first two PCR rounds, about 10 cycles each. MiXCR was run by TCRdb on the multiplex PCR reads, yielding one entry per CDR3 protein. The sample has about 54,000 distinct CDR3 sequences; about 68% are singletons. CDR1 and CDR2 (germline): SEHNR, FQNEAQ (reference sequence). V was trimmed by 9 bases and J by 1 base, leaving 20 bases between them. The CDR3 loop spans 16 amino acids.

The V gene is TRBV7-9, the J gene TRBJ2-3, with TRBD1 as a possible D gene (6 bases). Sequencing was carried out using liver tumor tissue from sampling region 2. The subset here: tumor region T2, inferior pole. This TCR came from a man aged 35 to 55 with primary liver carcinoma and hepatitis B virus infection. DNA for the CDR3: TGTGCCAGTACTAACTTGGACAGAGACGGCACAGATACGCAGTATTTT. Translation gives CASTNLDRDGTDTQYF.